The entry below describes one TCR beta chain. As yet, its antigen is unknown. At one end the junction does not follow the germline gene, possibly because of a read error. This CDR3 has 12 amino acids. Germline loops: CDR1 MDHEN, CDR2 SYDVKM. The entry originates in a study of T cells in localized non-small cell lung cancer. Whole-study results and caveats: Uninvolved adjacent lung had more T cell clonality than any other tissue, topping tumor. A median approximately 59 of the top 100 tumor clones appeared in adjacent lung.

Sequencing was performed with immunoSEQ multiplex PCR; in TCRdb, only in-frame clones are kept and a portion is missing. The sample lists 26,000 or so clones; roughly 89% were seen once. The sequencing used peripheral blood, collected before any cancer treatment. J is TRBJ1-2 and V is TRBV28; D not resolved. This sequence was found in a male donor aged 60 or over with stage I lung adenocarcinoma. This CDR3 is CASSLLGSSYTF. In DNA, the CDR3 is TGTGCCAGCAGCTTATTAGGCAGTAGCTACACCTTC.